This TCR beta chain was profiled in a study of T cells in Graves' hyperthyroidism and ophthalmopathy (dated by TCRdb to about 2019). For the study in its entirety: Peripheral blood was sampled at the time of initial diagnosis, prior to any treatment. To identify TCR V-J signatures that set the groups apart, the researchers used a discovery cohort of more than 95 patients, made up of around 42 with Graves' ophthalmopathy and 57 with stable Graves' hyperthyroidism. An independent validation cohort of fewer than 20 hyperthyroidism patients and about 15 patients who later progressed to ophthalmopathy tested prospective prediction of ophthalmopathy. The 75 to 100 discovery patients were divided at random into training and test sets in a 7:3 ratio. Thyroid tissue and blood T-cell repertoires from roughly 6 Graves' hyperthyroidism patients were also compared in the study. After sampling, hyperthyroidism patients received methimazole starting at 30 mg daily, and ophthalmopathy patients received high-dose intravenous methylprednisolone. TCR Vbeta CDR3 sequencing of 135 peripheral blood samples (fewer than 45 ophthalmopathy, 75 or so hyperthyroidism and approximately 17 progressor patients) is reported in the paper. Beyond this particular receptor, the publication reports: Blood samples also contained most of the expanded thyroid clonotypes (frequency above 0.001), which suggests that blood repertoires may reflect thyroid immune responses. In validation, the model predicted progression to ophthalmopathy with just under 71% sensitivity and roughly 72% specificity, a median of approximately 6.7 months before onset. In cross-validation, a model built on a 13 V-J signature told ophthalmopathy apart from stable hyperthyroidism with just under 90% sensitivity and approximately 81% specificity, and in testing the same model reached 80%/75%. Sample size was not statistically predetermined, and blinding of investigators to group allocation was not performed.

TCR beta CDR3 regions were amplified from RNA transcripts. A first-round RT-PCR of the TCR CDR3 used the HTBI primer set with the Qiagen OneStep RT-PCR kit. The libraries were constructed in a second round of multiplex PCR and then size-selected and purified. The libraries were sequenced on an Illumina HiSeq2000 using paired-end 100 bp reads. As for how the authors treated the data: SOAPnuke was used to process the raw data, with reads discarded if the reads contained adapters or uncalled bases, had a mean Phred below 15, or lacked an exact constant-primer or identifier match. COPE v1.2.5 was used to merge high-quality paired reads, and clonotypes were defined as unique nucleotide sequences. Clonotypes were aligned to IMGT TRBV, TRBD and TRBJ reference segments using MiTCR v1.1. Analysis was restricted to V-J combinations with a frequency above 0.0001, which covered roughly 99% of repertoires. A TCS score was defined as the ratio of F50 (clonal expansion) to E x V (chaos), with BLOSUM62-based TCRdist applied between CDR3 peptides within each V-J. Welch's t-statistics and random forest reduced roughly 530 V-J features to 13, which were used in a naive Bayes classifier (R e1071). TCRdb reran the public reads through fastp at Q25 and MiXCR, keeping productive beta chains. Every distinct CDR3 protein forms one entry, paired with its most common genes and DNA. These V and J calls rely on TCRdb rather than the paper's analysis. Within this sample are about 300,000 distinct CDR3 sequences, with roughly 18% of them counted one time only. The biggest ten clones account for about two fifths of the sample.

V loses 6 bases at its end and J loses 2 bases; junction bases beyond the gene matches: 7. The CDR3 sequence holds 15 residues, the cysteine and phenylalanine included. The DNA shown is the 45-base CDR3, in frame from base 1. From a lookup of the germline V gene, CDR1 and CDR2 are SNHLY and FYNNEI. Ophthalmopathy patients had moderately to severely active disease, with a Clinical Activity Score of 3 or more, a NOSPECS grade of 4 or more, and a disease duration of less than 3 months. Patients with uncontrolled infections, other autoimmune diseases, pregnancy or lactation were excluded. Diagnoses were based on clinical symptoms, serum thyroxine and TRAb, thyroid ultrasound and orbital computed tomography. Ficoll-Paque density gradient centrifugation was used to isolate PBMCs from 10 ml of fresh peripheral blood. Total RNA was extracted using Trizol reagent, and RNA quality was assessed on an Agilent 2100 Bioanalyzer.

A few counts support this clonotype. Its antigen is unknown. Base qualities are not provided; no much larger clone lies one nucleotide away. The sequenced sample consisted of blood. The sequence is built from TRBV2 and TRBJ2-7; TRBD1 matches 10 bases in the middle. The receptor was isolated from a man aged 50 to 59 with Graves' ophthalmopathy. The DNA sequence is TGTGCCAGCAGCCGAAGGGACAGGGGAACCTACGAGCAGTACTTC. Translation gives CASSRRDRGTYEQYF. This CDR3, with the reference TRBV2 and TRBJ2-7 proteins standing in past its ends, gives the full variable domain EPEVTQTPSHQVTQMGQEVILRCVPISNHLYFYWYRQILGQKVEFLVSFYNNEISEKSEIFDDQFSVERPDGSNFTLKIRSTKLEDSAMYFCASSRRDRGTYEQYFGPGTRLTVT.